The clone carrying this T cell receptor beta chain was recorded once. The antigen is not known. This sample is part of a study of CD4 T cells in relation to SARS-CoV-2 and coronaviruses. Turning to the study itself: After approximately 10 days of antigen culture, PBMC TCR beta CDR3s were sequenced.

Sequencing was performed with immunoSEQ multiplex PCR; in TCRdb, only in-frame clones are kept and a portion is missing. The table shows 15,000 or so clones, with around three quarters occurring only once. The unexposed donors gave CD4+ T cells in about 2011-2019, prior to COVID-19. The cells were cultured for roughly 11 days before CD4+ T cells were isolated. Cells permitting, SARS-CoV-2 S/N and four cold-coronavirus spikes were tested on unexposed-donor CD4+ T cells. Cultures held some 2.1 million PBMCs per well with approximately 9.8 IU/ml IL-2. The source material was CD4+ T cells from PBMCs, cultured in vitro. This clonotype was sampled from a human donor in good health.

In DNA, the CDR3 is TGCGCCAGCAGAGGGGGCAACACAGATACGCAGTATTTT. This gives the protein CASRGGNTDTQYF. The gene calls are TRBV10-2 and TRBJ2-3; 7 positions agree with TRBD1. V lost 6 bases to trimming and J lost 2 bases; unmatched junction nucleotides: 2. The germline V gene has CDR1 WSHSY and CDR2 SAAADI. The CDR3 extends over 13 amino acids.